This TCR beta chain is from a study of CD8 T cells in Susac syndrome. The V segment lost 8 bases and the J segment 2 bases; nucleotides outside the gene matches: 3. CDR1 and CDR2 (germline): SQVTM, ANQGSEA. This CDR3 contains 12 residues. Reverse transcription of 0.5 to 1 ug RNA was performed with random hexamers. MiXCR, applied by TCRdb to the immunoSEQ multiplex PCR reads, yields one record per CDR3 protein. The data contain about 210,000 distinct CDR3 sequences, 95% of them singletons. TEMRA cells were enriched by FACS, while CD8+ and CD4+ T cells were obtained through a negative isolation that was performed magnetically.

Sequencing used CD4+ T cells from PBMCs. The receptor comes from a human donor with multiple sclerosis. The chain combines TRBV29-1 with TRBJ2-5; 9 bases line up with TRBD1. For the CDR3, the DNA is TGCAGCAGTGACAGGGGGCAAGAGACCCAGTACTTC. Its translation: CSSDRGQETQYF.